A selection of T cell receptor beta chains follows, all from one sample in a study of cytomegalovirus exposure and HLA in healthy donors. Sequencing used immunoSEQ multiplex PCR; TCRdb keeps in-frame clones, though not all of them. This table holds over 140,000 clones, about 80% found once. Sequenced material: PBMCs. These receptors were taken from a man aged 25 to 45 in good health and CMV-seropositive. The CDR3 runs from the conserved cysteine through the conserved F or W. D genes are given only for firm matches. Some rows have no size entry. The others give once, few or many, or a class for an expanded clone.

D gene,J gene,clone size,V gene,CDR3 protein
.,TRBJ1-1,.,TRBV19,CASSISVNTEAFF
.,TRBJ1-1,.,TRBV10-1,CASSVNLNTEAFF
.,TRBJ1-4,few,TRBV29-1,CSVAGTATNEKLFF
.,TRBJ2-3,.,TRBV19,CASAPSGTSDTQYF
TRBD2,TRBJ2-1,.,TRBV19,CASSLKREEQFF
.,TRBJ2-5,.,TRBV5-6,CASSRQETQYF
.,TRBJ1-1,.,TRBV6-4,CASSEQSHTEAFF
TRBD1,TRBJ1-2,.,TRBV7-2,CASSPRTGDGYGYTF
TRBD1,TRBJ1-2,.,TRBV6-4,CASSAGQGYGYTF
TRBD2,TRBJ2-3,.,TRBV7-2,CASSLVAGRADTQYF
.,TRBJ1-1,once,TRBV7-9,CASSHGVNTEAFF
.,TRBJ2-3,.,TRBV9,CASSVGSGLSTDTQYF
TRBD1,TRBJ1-2,.,TRBV5-1,CASQGDRSYGYTF
TRBD2,TRBJ2-7,.,TRBV4-2,CASSRASGIDSYEQYF
.,TRBJ1-5,few,TRBV7-8,CASSLSLGGGQPQHF
.,TRBJ1-5,.,TRBV27,CASSLHSYSNQPQHF
.,TRBJ2-7,.,TRBV28,CASSAPDLSYEQYF
TRBD1,TRBJ1-1,.,TRBV28,CASTDTGGVTEAFF
.,TRBJ1-2,.,TRBV28,CASSSGGNYGYTF
TRBD2,TRBJ2-3,.,TRBV7-3,CASSFAGEDTQYF
.,TRBJ1-3,.,TRBV10-3,CAISVGGGGNTIYF
TRBD1,TRBJ1-6,few,TRBV19,CASSQGARNSPLHF
TRBD2,TRBJ2-1,.,TRBV5-1,CASSGGGAGGDNEQFF
.,.,once,TRBV27,CASSSHKGAADEQYF
.,TRBJ1-2,.,TRBV29-1,CSVEPLYGYTF
.,TRBJ1-3,.,TRBV2,CASRAGPNSGNTIYF
.,TRBJ2-3,.,TRBV5-6,CASRGDTQYF
.,TRBJ1-5,.,TRBV7-9,CASSWPNQPQHF
.,TRBJ2-2,.,TRBV7-9,CASSSSSGFYTGELFF
TRBD1,TRBJ1-5,.,TRBV6-5,CASSRVRDRGQPQHF
.,TRBJ2-4,.,TRBV7-9,CASSRGGSLAKNIQYF
.,TRBJ2-2,.,TRBV5-1,CASSLVRGGNTGELFF
TRBD1,TRBJ1-2,.,TRBV5-5,CASSFPGQLNYGYTF
.,TRBJ2-7,.,TRBV2,CAGAVVPSYEQYF
.,TRBJ1-2,.,TRBV2,CASSESGETYGYTF
TRBD2,TRBJ2-3,.,TRBV7-3,CASSSGPLGGARDTQYF
TRBD2,TRBJ2-1,once,TRBV2,CASTSGLARNEQFF
.,TRBJ1-3,.,TRBV7-9,CASIMRGENTIYF
.,TRBJ2-7,.,TRBV7-8,CASSLTGSVYEQYF
.,TRBJ2-7,.,TRBV7-8,CASSLRRETYEQYF
TRBD2,TRBJ2-7,.,TRBV27,CASRLTSGSHEQYF
TRBD1,TRBJ2-7,.,TRBV27,CASSLGQEALSGAYEQYF
.,TRBJ1-2,.,TRBV28,CASSLMTTSYGYTF
.,TRBJ2-2,.,TRBV19,CATRDTNTGELFF
.,TRBJ2-5,.,TRBV7-3,CASSPGGGLSETQYF
TRBD2,TRBJ2-7,.,TRBV5-6,CASSDSGRNKQYF
TRBD1,TRBJ1-3,.,TRBV10-3,CAAAQGAAGNTIYF
TRBD2,TRBJ2-5,few,TRBV9,CASSVESGGWGETQYF
TRBD2,TRBJ2-1,.,TRBV27,CASSNLAGDYNEQFF
.,TRBJ1-4,once,TRBV5-1,CASSLGAGDPPQLFF
TRBD1,TRBJ1-1,.,TRBV6-5,CASSSGQGSEAFF
TRBD2,TRBJ2-7,.,TRBV5-1,CASNPSGSSYEQYF
TRBD1,TRBJ1-2,.,TRBV5-8,CASRRPLDRGDHGYTF
.,TRBJ2-5,.,TRBV5-5,CASSRPSFQETQYF
TRBD1,TRBJ2-7,.,TRBV7-9,CASSRPGTGSYEQYF